The clone carrying this T cell receptor (beta chain) has just a few counts. Its specificity is unknown. The data derive from a study of T-cell reconstitution after alpha-beta-depleted transplantation in children. Preparing the TCRbeta library involved the use of unique molecular identifiers. Using its own MiXCR run on the PCR reads, TCRdb lists one record per CDR3 protein. In the table there are about 540,000 distinct CDR3 sequences, 20% to 30% of which are singletons. General study points: T-cell numbers and diversity, one year after transplant, stemmed largely from T cells that were newly produced. For some patients, TCRbeta diversity was high at day 60 because of recipient T cells and thymic progenitors that survived. Reported findings indicate that, about two months after transplant, alpha-beta T cells came from several hundred expanded clones, which were derived from non-depleted graft cells.

J gave up 0 bases and V 5 bases, and 7 bases lay outside the gene matches. The CDR3 has 16 amino acids. The germline V gene encodes CDR1 SGHTA and CDR2 FQGTGA. The sequenced sample was PBMCs, obtained before TCRalphabeta/CD19-depleted stem cell transplant. This chain joins TRBV7-3 and TRBJ2-1; 7 bases are a match to TRBD2. The receptor comes from a boy younger than two with Wiskott-Aldrich syndrome, due to receive a stem cell transplant. CDR3 sequence (DNA): TGTGCCAGCAGCAGGGACTATCAGAGCTCCTACAATGAGCAGTTCTTC. This sequence encodes CASSRDYQSSYNEQFF.